The present TCR beta chain was sequenced within a study of T cell responses to AZD1222 COVID-19 vaccine. The study's findings and limits: Spike-specific TCR breadth rose after two AZD1222 doses, and depth rose as well. It should be noted that donors were predominantly white British and more often female, and clonal diversity was possibly underestimated.

Data came from immunoSEQ multiplex PCR; TCRdb stores just in-frame clones and leaves some out. The table lists some 130,000 clones, approximately 85% of them singletons. The CDR3 has 16 residues. V lost 10 bases and J lost 0, with 21 bases in between. Germline CDR1 SNHLY, CDR2 FYNNEI. A remark on this clone: Its matching antigen is unknown.

This sequence was found in an adult in good health. The sequencing used peripheral blood, collected on day 0 of MenACWY control vaccination. This rearrangement joins TRBV2 to TRBJ1-2; D not resolved. In nucleotides, the CDR3 is TGTGCCATCCCCTCCCACCCGGATTATCCTAACTATGGCTACACCTTC. It yields the protein CAIPSHPDYPNYGYTF.